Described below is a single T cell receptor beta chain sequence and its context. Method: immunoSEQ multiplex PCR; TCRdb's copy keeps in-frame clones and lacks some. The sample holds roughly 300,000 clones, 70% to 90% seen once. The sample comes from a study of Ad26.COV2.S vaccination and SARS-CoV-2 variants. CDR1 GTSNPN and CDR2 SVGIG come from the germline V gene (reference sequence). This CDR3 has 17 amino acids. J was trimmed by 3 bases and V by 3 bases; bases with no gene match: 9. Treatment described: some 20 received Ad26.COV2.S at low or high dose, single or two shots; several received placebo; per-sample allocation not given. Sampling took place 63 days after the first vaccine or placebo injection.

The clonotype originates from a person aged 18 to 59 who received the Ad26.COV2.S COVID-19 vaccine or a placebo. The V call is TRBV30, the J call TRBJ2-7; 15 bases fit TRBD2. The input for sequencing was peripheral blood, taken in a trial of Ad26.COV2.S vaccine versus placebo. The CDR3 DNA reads TGTGCCTGGAGATCTGGGACTAGCGGGAGGCCTAACTACGAGCAGTACTTC. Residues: CAWRSGTSGRPNYEQYF.